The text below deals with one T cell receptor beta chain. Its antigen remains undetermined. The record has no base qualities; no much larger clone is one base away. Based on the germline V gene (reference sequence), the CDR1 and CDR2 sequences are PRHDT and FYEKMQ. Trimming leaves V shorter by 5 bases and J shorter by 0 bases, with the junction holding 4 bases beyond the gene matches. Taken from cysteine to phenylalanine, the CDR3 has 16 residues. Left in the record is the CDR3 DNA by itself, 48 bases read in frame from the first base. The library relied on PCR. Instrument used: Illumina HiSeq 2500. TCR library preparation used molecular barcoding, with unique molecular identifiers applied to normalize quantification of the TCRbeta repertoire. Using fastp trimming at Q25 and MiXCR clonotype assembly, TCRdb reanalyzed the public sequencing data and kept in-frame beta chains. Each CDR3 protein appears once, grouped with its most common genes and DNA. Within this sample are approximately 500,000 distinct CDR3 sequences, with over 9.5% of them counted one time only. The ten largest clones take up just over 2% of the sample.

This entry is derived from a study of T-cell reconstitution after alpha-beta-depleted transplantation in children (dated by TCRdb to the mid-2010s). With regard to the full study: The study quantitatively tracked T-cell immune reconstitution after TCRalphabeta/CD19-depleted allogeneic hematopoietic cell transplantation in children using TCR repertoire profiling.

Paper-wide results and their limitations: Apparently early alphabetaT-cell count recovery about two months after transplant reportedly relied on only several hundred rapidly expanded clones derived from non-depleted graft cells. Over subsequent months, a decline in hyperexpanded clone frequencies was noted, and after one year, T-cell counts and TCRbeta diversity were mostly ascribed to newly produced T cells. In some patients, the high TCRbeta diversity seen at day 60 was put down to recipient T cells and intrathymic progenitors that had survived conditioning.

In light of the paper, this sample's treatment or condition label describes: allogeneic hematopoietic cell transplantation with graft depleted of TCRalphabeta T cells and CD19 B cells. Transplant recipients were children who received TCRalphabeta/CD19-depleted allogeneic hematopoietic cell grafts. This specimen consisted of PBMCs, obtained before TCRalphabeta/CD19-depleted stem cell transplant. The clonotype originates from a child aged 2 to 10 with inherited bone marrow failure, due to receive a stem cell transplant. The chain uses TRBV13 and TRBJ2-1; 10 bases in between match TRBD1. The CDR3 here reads CASSDRDRGSYNEQFF. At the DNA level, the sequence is TGTGCCAGCAGCGATCGGGACAGGGGCTCCTACAATGAGCAGTTCTTC.